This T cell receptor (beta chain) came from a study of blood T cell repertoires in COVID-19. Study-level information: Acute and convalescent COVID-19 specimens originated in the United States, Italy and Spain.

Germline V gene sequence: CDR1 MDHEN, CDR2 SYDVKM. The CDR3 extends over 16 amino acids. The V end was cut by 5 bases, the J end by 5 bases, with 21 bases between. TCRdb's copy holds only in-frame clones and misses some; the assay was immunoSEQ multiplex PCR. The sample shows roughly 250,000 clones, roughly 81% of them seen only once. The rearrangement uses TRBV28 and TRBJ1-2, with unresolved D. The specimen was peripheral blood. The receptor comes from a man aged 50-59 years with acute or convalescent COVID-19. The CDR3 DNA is TGTGCCAGCAGTAGGAGGGTAGGGAAGGTTTGGTATGGCTACACCTTC. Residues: CASSRRVGKVWYGYTF.